This passage covers 24 T cell receptor beta chains from one sample sequenced in a study of blood T cells in healthy people across ages. Next came a second PCR, run for about 6 to 11 cycles, which used a sample-barcoded 5' primer along with a J-beta primer mix. MiXCR, applied by TCRdb to the 5' RACE reads, yields one record per CDR3 protein. In the table there are around 1,000,000 distinct CDR3 sequences, less than 25% of which are singletons. The same sample was also studied in work on T cells of mothers and their children.

The sample consisted of blood. Receptors were obtained from a girl aged 2-15 years in good health.

This rearrangement joins TRBV7-2 to TRBJ1-1; D is undetermined. This CDR3 comprises 13 residues. The V gene lost 5 bases and the J gene lost 5 bases, with 12 bases spanning the gap. CDR1 is SGHTA and CDR2 is FQGNSA in the germline V gene. The CDR3 bases are TGTGCCAGCAGCATAGGACCGTCGACTGAAGCTTTCTTT. It specifies CASSIGPSTEAFF.

The rearrangement joins TRBV7-3 to TRBJ2-7, with a possible D match to TRBD2 (6 bases). The CDR3 is 13 residues long. The germline V gene encodes CDR1 SGHTA and CDR2 FQGTGA. V lost 5 bases and J lost 2, with 10 bases in between. CDR3 in DNA: TGTGCCAGCAGCGCTAGCGCGACCTACGAGCAGTACTTC. As protein: CASSASATYEQYF.

The chain couples TRBV7-6 to TRBJ2-5; 8 nucleotides agree with TRBD2. V dropped 0 bases and J dropped 3; count of bases not matched to a gene: 9. The V gene's germline CDR1 is SGHVS and CDR2 FNYEAQ. The CDR3 runs 17 residues. CDR3 DNA: TGTGCCAGCAGCTTAGCCTACGGGAGGGCCGGTAAAGAGACCCAGTACTTC. Translating gives CASSLAYGRAGKETQYF.

The chain carries TRBV7-2 and TRBJ2-7; 10 bases align to TRBD2. Germline assignment: CDR1 SGHTA and CDR2 FQGNSA. The CDR3 loop spans 16 amino acids. The ends lost 4 bases at V and 0 bases at J; junction bases unmatched: 6. This chain's CDR3 is CASSYKGLASSYEQYF. The CDR3 DNA reads TGTGCCAGCAGCTACAAGGGACTAGCGAGCTCCTACGAGCAGTACTTC.

This clonotype was observed a few times. The V call is TRBV4-1, the J call TRBJ1-1; D may be TRBD1 (6 bases). V lost 0 bases to trimming and J lost 1 base, with 9 bases between them. The CDR3 is 15 residues long. Germline V gene lookup returns CDR1 MGHRA and CDR2 YSYEKL. CDR3 coding DNA: TGCGCCAGCAGCCAAGAGGCCAGGGGGAACACTGAAGCTTTCTTT. Its translation: CASSQEARGNTEAFF.

A few counts support this clonotype. In nucleotides, the CDR3 is TGTGCCAGCAGCTTGGGGACGATTACTAGCGGGAGTGGATCCCAAGAGACCCAGTACTTC. Translation gives CASSLGTITSGSGSQETQYF. The chain joins TRBV11-2 to TRBJ2-5, with TRBD2 matching 11 bases. This CDR3 has 20 amino acids. V shed 3 bases and J 1 base; nucleotides not matched to a gene: 16. The germline V gene has CDR1 SGHAT and CDR2 FQNNGV. Supplemented by reference TRBV11-2 and TRBJ2-5, the full variable domain reads EAGVAQSPRYKIIEKRQSVAFWCNPISGHATLYWYQQILGQGPKLLIQFQNNGVVDDSQLPKDRFSAERLKGVDSTLKIQPAKLEDSAVYLCASSLGTITSGSGSQETQYFGPGTRLLVL.

The chain couples TRBV6-1 to TRBJ2-7; 8 nucleotides line up with TRBD2. The CDR3 spans 13 residues. The germline CDR1 and CDR2 sequences are MNHNS and SASEGT. The V segment lost 5 bases and the J segment 7 bases; nucleotides outside the gene matches: 7. The CDR3 reads CASSPQRGGEQYF. CDR3 bases: TGTGCCAGCAGTCCTCAACGGGGGGGAGAGCAGTACTTC.

This clonotype was detected a few times. The chain combines TRBV7-2 with TRBJ2-5; D uncertain. V lost 3 bases and J 2 bases, leaving 10 bases between the germline ends. Germline V CDR1 and CDR2: SGHTA, FQGNSA. The CDR3 is 14 amino acids. CDR3 DNA: TGTGCCAGCAGCTTGGCCGCCGGGCAAGAGACCCAGTACTTC. It codes for CASSLAAGQETQYF.

The rearrangement uses TRBV2 and TRBJ2-3, with 7 bases matching TRBD2. J lost 3 bases, V lost 3 bases, and 3 bases had no gene match. From germline, CDR1 is SNHLY and CDR2 FYNNEI. There are 14 residues in the CDR3. This chain's CDR3 is CASSDLAATDTQYF. The CDR3 region has the DNA TGTGCCAGCAGTGACCTAGCGGCAACAGATACGCAGTATTTT.

This clonotype was counted only a few times. This chain joins TRBV29-1 and TRBJ2-5; D is possibly TRBD1 (6 bases). The J call may not be correct, given that the DNA end is closer to TRBJ2-7. There are 13 residues in the CDR3. CDR1 and CDR2 from the germline V gene are SQVTM and ANQGSEA. This chain's CDR3 is CSVEQQGTYEQYF. The CDR3 DNA reads as TGCAGCGTTGAACAACAGGGAACCTACGAGCAGTACTTC.

V and J are TRBV4-3 and TRBJ2-5; D unresolved. Germline CDR1 reads LGHNA; CDR2 reads YSLEER. V was trimmed by 7 bases and J by 1 base, leaving 4 bases between them. The CDR3 sequence is 11 residues long. The CDR3: CASNPQETQYF. The CDR3 bases are TGCGCCAGCAACCCCCAAGAGACCCAGTACTTC.

The chain recombines TRBV29-1 with TRBJ1-1; D is unresolved. CDR3 size: 12 residues. The germline gives CDR1 SQVTM, CDR2 ANQGSEA. V lost 2 bases and J lost 2, with 6 bases in between. CDR3 protein: CSVETENTEAFF. For the CDR3, the DNA is TGCAGCGTTGAAACAGAAAACACTGAAGCTTTCTTT.

This clonotype has just a few counts. This chain uses TRBV14 with TRBJ1-4, with D maybe TRBD1 (6 bases). Trimming took 5 bases from V and 8 from J, leaving 21 bases between them. Germline V gene lookup returns CDR1 SGHDN and CDR2 FVKESK. CDR3 length: 16 residues. DNA of the CDR3: TGTGCCAGCAGCGGGATACAGGGATGGGGTAGAGAAAAACTGTTTTTT. Its translation: CASSGIQGWGREKLFF.

In its sample, this clonotype was seen a few times. The rearrangement joins TRBV7-8 to TRBJ1-5; the D gene is possibly TRBD1 (5 bases). V dropped 5 bases and J dropped 6 bases, with 11 bases sitting between them. Per the germline V gene, CDR1 is SGHVS and CDR2 is FQNEAQ. This CDR3 spans 13 amino acids. CDR3 protein: CASSIGGTQPQHF. CDR3 nucleotide sequence: TGTGCCAGCAGCATCGGTGGGACTCAGCCCCAGCATTTT.

The chain carries TRBV4-1 and TRBJ2-7; TRBD2 agrees at 10 bases. CDR1 MGHRA and CDR2 YSYEKL come from the germline V gene. This CDR3 region has 15 residues. Unmatched junction bases numbered 5, after V lost 1 base and J lost 5 bases. CDR3 sequence (DNA): TGCGCCAGCAGCCAAGTGACTAGCGGGTTCCACGAGCAGTACTTC. It codes for CASSQVTSGFHEQYF.

This clonotype was detected many times. The J gene is TRBJ2-3, the V gene TRBV7-2; 11 bases line up with TRBD2. Trimming cost V 9 bases and J 1 base; bases outside gene matches: 6. This CDR3 spans 15 amino acids. Germline-derived CDR1 and CDR2 are SGHTA and FQGNSA. The chain's CDR3 is CASVPTSGGTDTQYF. The CDR3, as DNA: TGTGCCAGTGTGCCGACTAGCGGGGGCACAGATACGCAGTATTTT.

This clonotype has a handful of counts. This chain uses TRBV25-1 with TRBJ2-7; no firm D call. The V gene's germline CDR1 is MGHDK and CDR2 SYGVNS. The CDR3 spans 13 residues. V was trimmed by 4 bases and J by 4 bases, leaving 11 bases between them. The CDR3 nucleotides read TGTGCCAGCAGTGGTTTTGGGGAATACGAGCAGTACTTC. This translates into CASSGFGEYEQYF.

Only a few counts were recorded for this clonotype. The gene calls are TRBV5-1 and TRBJ2-1, with TRBD2 matching over 11 bases. Germline V lookup: CDR1 SGHRS, CDR2 YFSETQ. After removal of 4 bases from V and 0 bases from J, the junction contained 9 bases not matched to a gene. This CDR3 comprises 18 residues. CDR3: CASSVGLAVLSSYNEQFF. Here the CDR3 DNA reads TGCGCCAGCAGCGTGGGACTAGCGGTATTGAGCTCCTACAATGAGCAGTTCTTC.

This rearrangement joins TRBV20-1 to TRBJ2-1, with 11 positions matching TRBD1. The DNA end is more similar to TRBJ2-7, so the J call may be wrong. Germline values: CDR1 DFQATT, CDR2 SNEGSKA (reference sequence). The CDR3 consists of 18 residues. The CDR3 DNA reads as TGCAGTGCTATCAACTTCCCGGGACAGGGGGATAGGACCTACGAGCAGTACTTC. Translation gives CSAINFPGQGDRTYEQYF.

This rearrangement joins TRBV15 to TRBJ1-5; D is ambiguous. V was shortened by 7 bases and J by 0 bases, with 13 bases between the two germline ends. Germline values: CDR1 LNHNV, CDR2 YYDKDF (reference sequence). CDR3 size: 15 residues. The CDR3 here is CATNRPENSNQPQHF. For the CDR3, the DNA is TGTGCCACCAACCGCCCTGAGAATAGCAATCAGCCCCAGCATTTT.

The genes are TRBV7-9 and TRBJ1-1; D is unclear. The V gene lost 2 bases and the J gene lost 9 bases, with 16 bases spanning the gap. The CDR3 has 14 residues. Germline values: CDR1 SEHNR, CDR2 FQNEAQ (reference sequence). The CDR3 DNA sequence: TGTGCCAGCAGCTTAAAAGGTGACGGGGAACAAGCTTTCTTT. It codes for CASSLKGDGEQAFF.

The chain links TRBV2 to TRBJ2-1, with D possibly matching TRBD1 (6 bases). The end of the DNA is better explained by TRBJ2-7, so the J call may be wrong. The CDR3 runs to 13 residues. Germline CDR1 is SNHLY and CDR2 is FYNNEI. CDR3 in amino acids: CASSDWGPNEQYF. In DNA form, the CDR3 reads TGTGCCAGCAGTGATTGGGGGCCCAACGAGCAGTACTTC.

The gene calls are TRBV28 and TRBJ2-7, with a weak D call TRBD1 (6 bases). The germline V gene has CDR1 MDHEN and CDR2 SYDVKM. The ends were cut back, 10 bases at V and 3 bases at J, with 19 bases in the middle. The CDR3 sequence is 14 residues long. For the CDR3, the DNA is TGTGCCACCATCCCGGACAGCCAGCTCTACGAGCAGTACTTC. It yields the protein CATIPDSQLYEQYF.

V gene TRBV12-3 or TRBV12-4 combines with J gene TRBJ1-1; unclear D gene. There are 14 residues in the CDR3. The V gene lost 2 bases and the J gene lost 6 bases, with 13 bases spanning the gap. CDR3 region: CASSLMQANAEAFF. The CDR3 DNA follows: TGTGCCAGCAGTTTAATGCAAGCTAACGCTGAAGCTTTCTTT.